The sequence of this T cell receptor (beta chain) was determined in a study of CD8+ T cells in alopecia areata. Germline CDR1 reads SNHLY; CDR2 reads FYNNEI. The CDR3 sequence is 12 residues long. Trimming stripped 7 bases from V and 8 bases from J, with 11 bases between. Findings and caveats of the study: Higher clonality than in normal scalp was seen in lesional scalp, especially alopecia totalis/universalis.

The sequencing template was cDNA reverse transcribed from extracted RNA. TCRdb keeps only in-frame clones here, not all; method: immunoSEQ multiplex PCR. The sample contains fewer than 250,000 clones, 50% to 70% of which appear only once. Of note for this clone: The antigen remains undetermined.

Sequencing was performed on CD4+ T cells sorted from blood, taken at week 0. This TCR came from a human donor with alopecia areata. The rearrangement links TRBV2 to TRBJ1-4, with D unresolved. CDR3 in DNA: TGTGCCAGCAAGGACGGCTCCGAAAAACTGTTTTTT. Its protein is CASKDGSEKLFF.